This entry lists 2 T cell receptor beta chains sequenced from one sample in a study of T and B cells in COVID-19 patients. TRB was amplified from around 250-460 ng of blood genomic DNA. TRB rearrangements were amplified by multiplex PCR with BIOMED2 TRB-A/B primers. Via MiXCR, TCRdb re-called the multiplex PCR reads, giving one row per CDR3 protein. The sample yields more than 9,000 distinct CDR3 sequences, about 30% seen once. Source material: blood. These TCRs come from a human donor with active COVID-19.

By share, this clonotype counts as medium-sized. The chain recombines TRBV6-5 with TRBJ2-2; tentatively, D is TRBD1 (5 bases). Germline V gene data show CDR1 as MNHEY and CDR2 as SVGAGI. CDR3 size: 12 residues. V was cut by 5 bases and J by 5 bases, with 6 bases left in between. The CDR3 spells CASSRQTGELFF. CDR3 coding DNA: TGTGCCAGCAGTCGACAGACCGGGGAGCTGTTTTTT.

In this sample, this clonotype turned up a few times. The gene calls are TRBV5-6 and TRBJ1-2; possibly TRBD1 for D (5 bases). V was pared by 2 bases and J by 4 bases, with 18 bases between. Germline CDR1 is SGHDT and CDR2 is YYEEEE. This CDR3 is 16 amino acids long. The CDR3 reads CASSLGGQGWSYGYTF. For the CDR3, the DNA is TGTGCCAGCAGCTTAGGCGGGCAGGGTTGGAGCTATGGCTACACCTTC.